These 21 T cell receptor beta chains originate from one sample sequenced in a study of cytomegalovirus exposure and HLA in healthy donors. The PCR contained 60 Vbeta and 13 Jbeta primers. The assay was immunoSEQ multiplex PCR, and TCRdb's table has in-frame clones only and misses some. The repertoire consists of 100,000 or so clones, with about 80% occurring once and the leading ten covering around 4%. Sequenced material: PBMCs. These receptors all stem from a middle-aged man in good health and CMV-seronegative.

The J gene is TRBJ1-5, the V gene TRBV6-5; 8 bases are shared with TRBD1. CDR1 is MNHEY, CDR2 SVGAGI, per germline. The CDR3 is 15 amino acids. Trimming at V came to 0 bases and at J to 6 bases, leaving 4 bases not matched to a gene. The chain's CDR3 is CASSYSSGGGQPQHF. As DNA, the CDR3 is TGTGCCAGCAGTTACTCATCAGGGGGCGGTCAGCCCCAGCATTTT.

This chain links TRBV15 with TRBJ2-3; 8 bases fit TRBD2. The V gene's germline CDR1 is LNHNV and CDR2 YYDKDF (reference sequence). J was trimmed by 6 bases and V by 8 bases; bases with no gene match: 7. This CDR3 is 13 amino acids long. This chain's CDR3 is CATGGLAIDTQYF. CDR3 in DNA: TGTGCCACCGGCGGACTAGCTATCGATACGCAGTATTTT.

The chain uses TRBV7-8 and TRBJ2-3; D is unclear. The V gene lost 3 bases and the J gene lost 1 base, with 11 bases spanning the gap. The CDR3 extends over 15 amino acids. Germline V gene lookup returns CDR1 SGHVS and CDR2 FQNEAQ. The CDR3 here is CASSFEVPRTDTQYF. CDR3 DNA sequence: TGTGCCAGCAGCTTCGAGGTCCCTCGCACAGATACGCAGTATTTT.

This clone was picked up one time. This rearrangement joins TRBV10-3 to TRBJ2-5; TRBD2 matches at 13 bases. TRBJ2-7 explains the end of the DNA better; the J call may be wrong. The CDR3 has 18 amino acids. Germline V gives CDR1 ENHRY, CDR2 SYGVKD. The CDR3, as DNA: TGTGCCATCAGGGGGGGACTAGCGGGGCCCCTCGGGGTGTACGAGCAGTACTTC. Translation gives CAIRGGLAGPLGVYEQYF.

This clone was seen a handful of times. The V call is TRBV30, the J call TRBJ1-2, with 7 bases aligning to TRBD1. Unmatched junction bases numbered 4, after V lost 5 bases and J lost 4 bases. Germline V gene lookup returns CDR1 GTSNPN and CDR2 SVGIG (reference sequence). The CDR3 extends over 12 amino acids. The CDR3 sequence: CAWGQESYGYTF. Here the CDR3 DNA reads TGTGCCTGGGGACAGGAAAGCTATGGCTACACCTTC.

V is TRBV9 and J is TRBJ2-3; 7 nucleotides match TRBD1. This CDR3 has 16 residues. V shed 4 bases, J shed 2 bases, and the junction held 10 bases outside the gene matches. From germline, CDR1 is SGDLS and CDR2 YYNGEE. In nucleotides, the CDR3 is TGTGCCAGCAGCCCTGATGAGGGGGCCGCCACAGATACGCAGTATTTT. Translating it yields CASSPDEGAATDTQYF.

This chain links TRBV11-3 with TRBJ1-3; the match to TRBD1 covers 7 bases. Trimming removed 5 bases from V and 3 bases from J; junction bases left unmatched: 1. Germline values: CDR1 SGHNT, CDR2 YENEEA. The CDR3 has 13 amino acids. The CDR3 protein is CASSRDSGNTIYF. CDR3 DNA: TGTGCCAGCAGCCGGGACAGTGGAAACACCATATATTTT.

This clone was seen a handful of times. This rearrangement joins TRBV7-9 to TRBJ2-1, with 7 bases matching TRBD1. The V gene's germline CDR1 is SEHNR and CDR2 FQNEAQ (reference sequence). Unmatched junction bases numbered 8, after V lost 4 bases and J lost 8 bases. The CDR3 is 14 residues long. The CDR3 sequence: CASSSPDRADEQFF. In DNA, the CDR3 is TGTGCCAGCAGCTCCCCAGACAGGGCAGATGAGCAGTTCTTC.

The chain is built from TRBV7-2 and TRBJ2-7; a possible D gene is TRBD2 (6 bases). Trimming stripped 5 bases from V and 4 bases from J, with 12 bases between. Germline values: CDR1 SGHTA, CDR2 FQGNSA. This CDR3 has 13 amino acids. In nucleotides, the CDR3 is TGTGCCAGCAGCACGCGACTAGTTTACGAGCAGTACTTC. Its protein is CASSTRLVYEQYF.

J is TRBJ2-4 and V is TRBV5-4, with D perhaps TRBD2 (6 bases). Trimming took 4 bases from V and 6 from J, leaving 17 bases between them. The CDR3 totals 15 residues. Germline V lookup: CDR1 SGHNT, CDR2 YYREEE (reference sequence). The CDR3 nucleotides read TGTGCCAGCAGCCCCGGGCGGGGAGAGTTAAACATTCAGTACTTC. Its translation is CASSPGRGELNIQYF. The full variable domain, in which reference TRBV5-4 and TRBJ2-4 provide the parts outside the CDR3, is ETGVTQSPTHLIKTRGQQVTLRCSSQSGHNTVSWYQQALGQGPQFIFQYYREEENGRGNFPPRFSGLQFPNYSSELNVNALELDDSALYLCASSPGRGELNIQYFGAGTRLSVL.

This clone has a single count. This chain joins TRBV6-1 and TRBJ2-5, with 7 bases fitting TRBD1. CDR1 is MNHNS, CDR2 SASEGT, per germline. The CDR3 spans 15 residues. With V trimmed by 6 bases and J by 5 bases, 12 bases remained unmatched. CDR3 protein: CASSRQGVGWETQYF. CDR3 sequence (DNA): TGTGCCAGCAGCCGACAGGGAGTAGGTTGGGAGACCCAGTACTTC.

This rearrangement joins TRBV5-6 to TRBJ1-1; D gene unclear. The V end was cut by 4 bases, the J end by 10 bases, with 20 bases between. CDR1 and CDR2 from the germline V gene are SGHDT and YYEEEE. The CDR3 has 14 residues. CDR3 bases: TGTGCCAGCAGCCAGTTGGGCGGGTCTTCTGGAGCTTTCTTT. Translating gives CASSQLGGSSGAFF.

The genes are TRBV6-5 and TRBJ1-3, with 7 bases lining up with TRBD1. This CDR3 is 15 amino acids long. J gave up 4 bases and V 5 bases, and 8 bases lay outside the gene matches. Germline assignment: CDR1 MNHEY and CDR2 SVGAGI. CDR3: CASSATGSGGNTIYF. The CDR3 DNA reads TGTGCCAGCAGTGCGACAGGGTCGGGCGGAAACACCATATATTTT.

V gene TRBV5-1 combines with J gene TRBJ2-7; TRBD2 agrees at 7 bases. The CDR3 contains 15 residues. CDR1 is SGHRS, CDR2 YFSETQ, per germline. With 4 bases clipped from V and 4 bases from J, the junction kept 11 bases outside the gene matches. DNA of the CDR3: TGCGCCAGCAGCCTTGCGGGAGCGGGGTTTTACGAGCAGTACTTC. Protein product: CASSLAGAGFYEQYF.

With respect to this clone: Other DNA sequences within the sample encode an identical CDR3. This chain connects TRBV19 to TRBJ1-3; weak D call: TRBD1 (6 bases). Germline V gene sequence: CDR1 LNHDA, CDR2 SQIVND (reference sequence). CDR3 length equals 14 residues. With 6 bases removed from V and 0 bases from J, the gap between germline ends came to 9 bases. CDR3 protein: CASRTGGSGNTIYF. The CDR3 coding sequence is TGTGCCAGTAGGACAGGCGGCTCTGGAAACACCATATATTTT.

This clone was observed once. The CDR3 DNA follows: TGTGCCATCAGGGGCAGGGGGTGGAGCACTGAAGCTTTCTTT. Protein product: CAIRGRGWSTEAFF. This chain uses TRBV10-3 with TRBJ1-1; 7 bases fit TRBD1. CDR1 is ENHRY, CDR2 SYGVKD, per germline. The V and J ends lost 6 bases and 4 bases, in that order; junction bases with no gene match: 8. The length of the CDR3 is 14 residues.

The chain is built from TRBV10-1 and TRBJ2-7; TRBD1 matches 7 bases. Trimming took 8 bases from V and 2 from J; bases not matched to a gene: 9. The CDR3 is made up of 14 amino acids. Germline CDR1 and CDR2: WNHNN and SYGVQD (reference sequence). CDR3 in amino acids: CASSEGDSPYEQYF. Written as DNA, the CDR3 is TGCGCCAGCTCTGAAGGGGACAGTCCCTACGAGCAGTACTTC.

This chain connects TRBV29-1 to TRBJ2-3, with 7 bases identical to TRBD1. J gave up 6 bases and V 3 bases, and 6 bases lay outside the gene matches. Germline CDR1 reads SQVTM; CDR2 reads ANQGSEA. The CDR3 covers 13 residues. The DNA of the CDR3 is TGCAGCGTTGAGGAAGACAGGGCGGATACGCAGTATTTT. Its translation: CSVEEDRADTQYF.

This clone was observed a few times. The rearrangement links TRBV19 to TRBJ1-5; D possibly corresponds to TRBD1 (6 bases). V shed 5 bases and J shed 4 bases, with 9 bases lying between them. The CDR3 length is 13 residues. Germline CDR1 reads LNHDA; CDR2 reads SQIVND (reference sequence). The CDR3 sequence: CASSFRGNQPQHF. CDR3 nucleotides: TGTGCCAGTAGTTTCAGGGGTAATCAGCCCCAGCATTTT. Full variable domain (missing parts from reference TRBV19 and TRBJ1-5): DGGITQSPKYLFRKEGQNVTLSCEQNLNHDAMYWYRQDPGQGLRLIYYSQIVNDFQKGDIAEGYSVSREKKESFPLTVTSAQKNPTAFYLCASSFRGNQPQHFGDGTRLSIL.

There are a few counts of this clone. V gene TRBV19 combines with J gene TRBJ2-1, with 9 bases identical to TRBD2. After removal of 3 bases from V and 4 bases from J, the junction contained 4 bases not matched to a gene. This CDR3 is built from 15 residues. Germline assignment: CDR1 LNHDA and CDR2 SQIVND (reference sequence). CDR3 region: CASSISSGEYNEQFF. In DNA form, the CDR3 reads TGTGCCAGTAGTATCTCTAGCGGGGAATACAATGAGCAGTTCTTC. Filled out from reference TRBV19 and TRBJ2-1, the complete variable domain reads DGGITQSPKYLFRKEGQNVTLSCEQNLNHDAMYWYRQDPGQGLRLIYYSQIVNDFQKGDIAEGYSVSREKKESFPLTVTSAQKNPTAFYLCASSISSGEYNEQFFGPGTRLTVL.

Here the CDR3 reads CAWAVQGAIYEQYF. DNA for the CDR3: TGTGCCTGGGCTGTACAGGGGGCAATTTACGAGCAGTACTTC. The chain uses TRBV30 and TRBJ2-7, with 9 bases fitting TRBD1. Germline CDR1 is GTSNPN and CDR2 is SVGIG (reference sequence). The CDR3 is made up of 14 amino acids. Germline trimming cut 5 bases from V and 4 bases from J; bases unmatched to any gene: 9.